This TCR beta chain was captured in a study of beta chain features in type 1 diabetes. CD45RO/CCR7/CD25/CD127/CD95/CD27 staining was used to isolate CD4+ naive, central memory, regulatory and stem cell-like memory cells by sorting. Findings of the study overall: Reduced insertions and increased deletions marked VDJ junctions in type 1 diabetes patients.

The whole isolated RNA underwent reverse transcription, so sequencing captured expressed TCRB transcripts. Clones were sequenced by immunoSEQ multiplex PCR, and TCRdb holds only the in-frame ones, with some missing. The sample consists of some 150,000 clones, about 7% of them appearing once. Germline CDR1 reads SGHRS; CDR2 reads YFSETQ. V trimming: 2 bases; J trimming: 1 base; junction bases outside the gene matches: 5. This CDR3 comprises 15 residues. Of note for this clone: Its matching antigen is unknown.

This receptor was taken from a woman younger than 45 in good health. The sequencing input was central memory CD4+ T cells from blood. V usage is TRBV5-1 and J usage is TRBJ2-5; 7 nucleotides agree with TRBD2. The CDR3 DNA is TGCGCCAGCAGCTTCGCTAGCGGACTCCAAGAGACCCAGTACTTC. The encoded protein is CASSFASGLQETQYF.